There are many counts of the clone carrying this T cell receptor beta chain. Its specificity is not known. CDR3 length: 13 amino acids. CDR1 is SGHAT, CDR2 FQNNGV, per germline. V was shortened by 7 bases and J by 5 bases, with 14 bases between the two germline ends. Through Arm-PCR of CDR3 regions and iRepertoire HTBI primers, TCR beta libraries were built. Each CDR3 protein is one row after TCRdb ran MiXCR on the multiplex PCR reads. The repertoire has about 560,000 distinct CDR3 sequences, 15% to 20% of them found once; the top ten carry about 11%. Sample time point: newly diagnosed GD, antithyroid drugs for less than 3 months. PBMC-derived RNA was used for the TCR library. This specimen comes from a study of regulatory T cells in long-lasting Graves disease. About the research overall: Duration of antithyroid drug therapy among newly diagnosed Graves' patients was under 3 months. Study-level results: Preferential use of TRBV28, TRBJ1-2 and TRBJ2-5 was seen in persistent disease.

The same specimen was also included in a second study, on T cells in Graves' hyperthyroidism and ophthalmopathy. In that study: First-round RT-PCR with HTBI primers amplified the TCR CDR3 region. Most thyroid clonotypes with frequency above 0.001 were detected in blood.

V gene TRBV11-2 combines with J gene TRBJ1-1, with D unclear. The sequence was collected from a man aged 18 to 30 with Graves disease. The sequencing used peripheral blood mononuclear cells (PBMCs), collected at new diagnosis, from a patient treated with antithyroid drugs. CDR3 region: CASTLGLGTEAFF. DNA of the CDR3: TGTGCCAGCACCCTTGGGCTGGGGACTGAAGCTTTCTTT. The full variable domain, its missing parts supplied by reference TRBV11-2 and TRBJ1-1, is EAGVAQSPRYKIIEKRQSVAFWCNPISGHATLYWYQQILGQGPKLLIQFQNNGVVDDSQLPKDRFSAERLKGVDSTLKIQPAKLEDSAVYLCASTLGLGTEAFFGQGTRLTVV.